Listed below are T cell receptor beta chains from one sample, sequenced in a study of spatial heterogeneity in lung cancer. In TCRdb, the 5' RACE reads were re-called with MiXCR into one record per CDR3 protein. The repertoire holds around 50,000 distinct CDR3 sequences, with approximately 7.6% as singletons. The sequenced sample was PBMCs, obtained at surgery. These receptors came from a female donor with early-stage non-small cell lung cancer. Each CDR3 is given with its conserved first and last residue. D genes are given only for firm matches. Expanded clones get a size class; other rows say once, few or many, or leave the size out.

v_gene: TRBV5-6
j_gene: TRBJ2-2
abundance: many
d_gene: TRBD2
CDR3aa: CASSSKGLVTGELFF
CDR3nt: TGTGCCAGCAGCTCAAAGGGACTAGTTACCGGGGAGCTGTTTTTT

v_gene: TRBV10-3
j_gene: TRBJ2-1
abundance: few
d_gene: -
CDR3aa: CAISAGDSYNEQFF
CDR3nt: TGTGCCATCAGTGCGGGGGACTCCTACAATGAGCAGTTCTTC

v_gene: TRBV5-1
j_gene: TRBJ2-7
abundance: few
d_gene: -
CDR3aa: CASSTGHGEQYF
CDR3nt: TGCGCCAGCAGCACCGGACACGGCGAGCAGTACTTC

v_gene: TRBV7-2
j_gene: TRBJ2-1
abundance: many
d_gene: -
CDR3aa: CASSLSIRRGYNEQFF
CDR3nt: TGTGCCAGCAGCTTAAGTATCCGAAGAGGGTACAATGAGCAGTTCTTC

v_gene: TRBV6-6
j_gene: TRBJ2-1
abundance: few
d_gene: TRBD2
CDR3aa: CASSHASGVSYNEQFF
CDR3nt: TGTGCCAGCAGCCACGCTAGCGGGGTCTCCTACAATGAGCAGTTCTTC

v_gene: TRBV5-5
j_gene: TRBJ2-4
abundance: few
d_gene: -
CDR3aa: CASSYSGRIAKNIQYF
CDR3nt: TGTGCCAGCAGCTACTCCGGGAGAATAGCCAAAAACATTCAGTACTTC

v_gene: TRBV10-2
j_gene: TRBJ2-1
abundance: few
d_gene: -
CDR3aa: CASSESLPSSYNEQFF
CDR3nt: TGCGCCAGCAGTGAGTCGCTCCCCAGCTCCTACAATGAGCAGTTCTTC

v_gene: TRBV5-4
j_gene: TRBJ2-7
abundance: many
d_gene: -
CDR3aa: CASSLGATGLGEQYF
CDR3nt: TGTGCCAGCAGCTTAGGCGCCACGGGGCTAGGCGAGCAGTACTTC

v_gene: TRBV12-3/TRBV12-4
j_gene: TRBJ1-2
abundance: -
d_gene: -
CDR3aa: CASSTGEGFGYTF
CDR3nt: TGTGCCAGCAGCACCGGGGAGGGTTTCGGCTACACCTTC

v_gene: TRBV5-1
j_gene: TRBJ1-6
abundance: many
d_gene: -
CDR3aa: CASSLGQRNSPLHF
CDR3nt: TGCGCCAGCAGCTTGGGACAGCGGAATTCACCCCTCCACTTT

v_gene: TRBV9
j_gene: TRBJ2-7
abundance: -
d_gene: -
CDR3aa: CASSPRFEGYEQYF
CDR3nt: TGTGCCAGCAGCCCTCGTTTTGAGGGTTACGAGCAGTACTTC

v_gene: TRBV5-1
j_gene: TRBJ2-5
abundance: -
d_gene: -
CDR3aa: CASSSRPGGRQETQYF
CDR3nt: TGCGCCAGCAGCTCCCGACCGGGGGGCCGCCAAGAGACCCAGTACTTC

v_gene: TRBV3-1
j_gene: TRBJ2-1
abundance: few
d_gene: TRBD2
CDR3aa: CASSQDPPGLAGAYNEQFF
CDR3nt: TGTGCCAGCAGCCAAGATCCACCGGGACTAGCGGGGGCCTACAATGAGCAGTTCTTC

v_gene: TRBV12-3/TRBV12-4
j_gene: TRBJ2-7
abundance: -
d_gene: TRBD1
CDR3aa: CASSFATGREQYF
CDR3nt: TGTGCCAGCAGTTTCGCGACAGGGCGCGAGCAGTACTTC

v_gene: TRBV5-6
j_gene: TRBJ2-6
abundance: many
d_gene: -
CDR3aa: CASSLWGLWLGANVLTF
CDR3nt: TGTGCCAGCAGCTTGTGGGGGTTGTGGCTTGGGGCCAACGTCCTGACTTTC

v_gene: TRBV29-1
j_gene: TRBJ1-1
abundance: many
d_gene: TRBD1
CDR3aa: CSVDADRGETEAFF
CDR3nt: TGCAGCGTTGATGCGGACAGGGGGGAAACTGAAGCTTTCTTT

v_gene: TRBV11-2
j_gene: TRBJ1-4
abundance: many
d_gene: -
CDR3aa: CASSPGSLNEKLFF
CDR3nt: TGTGCCAGCAGCCCCGGGTCCTTAAATGAAAAACTGTTTTTT